This T cell receptor beta chain comes out of a study of tumor-infiltrating lymphocytes in primary liver carcinoma. Study-wide findings and caveats: Significantly larger top-250-clone fractions were found in tumors than in blood (p = 0.039). Only about 7-24% of top clones appeared in all five tumor regions. Between tumor regions, pairs overlapped more than tumor-adjacent and tumor-blood pairs did.

About this clonotype itself: Antigen specificity is unknown.

Co-extraction of RNA and DNA was performed on about 19-32 mg of unsorted bulk tissue. The patients, who had chronic HBV infection, were treatment-naive (untreated). Total RNA (around 500 ng) served as template for TCR beta cDNA synthesis primed by a constant-region primer. TCR beta libraries came from three nested multiplex PCR rounds using slightly modified ARM-PCR. Researchers ran the first two PCR rounds for approximately 10 cycles each with TRBV1-TRBV30 forward primers and a C-beta reverse primer. One entry per CDR3 protein results from TCRdb running MiXCR on the multiplex PCR reads. Here the sample spans some 22,000 distinct CDR3 sequences, 60% to 80% being singletons. There are 15 residues in the CDR3. Germline values: CDR1 MDHEN, CDR2 SYDVKM. V was clipped by 10 bases and J by 0 bases, with 18 bases between them.

Material for sequencing was liver tumor tissue from sampling region 5. Indicated subset: tumor region T5, tumor centre. The V and J genes are TRBV28 and TRBJ1-2, with a possible D match to TRBD1 (6 bases). This TCR came from a woman aged 25-40 years with primary liver carcinoma and hepatitis B virus infection. The CDR3 bases are TGTGCCAATATCCAAGGACAGTGGGCTAACTATGGCTACACCTTC. It is translated as CANIQGQWANYGYTF.